The sequence of this T cell receptor (beta chain) was determined in a study of CD8 T cells in ankylosing spondylitis. Findings of the study overall: Characteristic of ankylosing spondylitis blood, it appeared, was a TCR beta motif comprising roughly eight highly homologous variants. Reportedly, disease-linked clones are significantly enriched in ankylosing spondylitis patients' matched synovial fluid. Earlier authors reported some of these motif variants in reactive arthritis synovial fluid and blood.

The CDR3 loop spans 15 amino acids. The J segment lost 8 bases and the V segment lost 5 bases, leaving 13 bases of the junction unmatched. Germline V gives CDR1 DFQATT, CDR2 SNEGSKA (reference sequence). TCRdb ran MiXCR on the 5' RACE reads and lists one entry per CDR3 protein. This table has about 420,000 distinct CDR3 sequences, about a fifth appearing once. In regard to this clonotype: Its antigen is unidentified.

The sequenced sample was blood, either unsorted or a sorted T cell fraction (not recorded which). The sequence derives from a male donor with ankylosing spondylitis. This rearrangement joins TRBV20-1 to TRBJ2-1; TRBD2 matches 9 bases. This chain's CDR3 is CSAPSGAGARDEQFF. DNA for the CDR3: TGCAGTGCTCCTAGCGGGGCGGGGGCAAGGGATGAGCAGTTCTTC.